These 21 T cell receptor beta chains share one sample of origin, sequenced in a study of Ad26.COV2.S vaccination and SARS-CoV-2 variants. Treatment noted: approximately 18 received Ad26.COV2.S at low or high dose, single or two shots; roughly 5 received placebo; per-sample allocation not given. The study sampled participants on day 63 after the first vaccine or placebo injection. The method was immunoSEQ multiplex PCR; TCRdb's version includes in-frame clones alone and lacks a portion of them. Among about 440,000 clones listed, 87% were seen once. Sequencing used peripheral blood, obtained in a trial of Ad26.COV2.S vaccine versus placebo. The receptors derive from a person aged 18-65 years who received the Ad26.COV2.S COVID-19 vaccine or a placebo.

The V call is TRBV30, the J call TRBJ2-7, with TRBD1 identical over 7 bases. CDR1 and CDR2 (germline): GTSNPN, SVGIG (reference sequence). V dropped 0 bases and J dropped 3; count of bases not matched to a gene: 8. The CDR3 has 15 amino acids. The CDR3 DNA follows: TGTGCCTGGAGTGTCTCTAGGGGGCGCCTCTACGAGCAGTACTTC. Its protein is CAWSVSRGRLYEQYF.

The J gene is TRBJ2-1, the V gene TRBV7-2; D might be TRBD2 (6 bases). There are 15 residues in the CDR3. CDR1 and CDR2 from the germline V gene are SGHTA and FQGNSA. V was pared by 1 base and J by 7 bases, with 14 bases between. This CDR3 is CASSLDPGVWNEQFF. The CDR3 DNA sequence: TGTGCCAGCAGCTTAGATCCGGGGGTGTGGAATGAGCAGTTCTTC. The full variable domain, rest sourced from reference TRBV7-2 and TRBJ2-1, is GAGVSQSPSNKVTEKGKDVELRCDPISGHTALYWYRQSLGQGLEFLIYFQGNSAPDKSGLPSDRFSAERTGGSVSTLTIQRTQQEDSAVYLCASSLDPGVWNEQFFGPGTRLTVL.

J is TRBJ2-7 and V is TRBV19; TRBD2 matches 8 bases. This CDR3 has 16 amino acids. Germline CDR1 LNHDA, CDR2 SQIVND (reference sequence). Trimming took 3 bases from V and 2 from J; bases not matched to a gene: 9. The CDR3 sequence is CASSIIGRAQTYEQYF. The CDR3 DNA reads TGTGCCAGTAGTATCATCGGGAGGGCCCAAACCTACGAGCAGTACTTC.

V is TRBV7-9 and J is TRBJ1-5, with 7 bases identical to TRBD1. J gave up 7 bases and V 8 bases, and 11 bases lay outside the gene matches. Germline-derived CDR1 and CDR2 are SEHNR and FQNEAQ (reference sequence). The CDR3 length is 14 residues. CDR3 nucleotide sequence: TGTGCCAGCGGTAGGGGGCAGGGTGGACAGCCCCAGCATTTT. This gives the protein CASGRGQGGQPQHF.

The rearrangement joins TRBV5-1 to TRBJ1-3; D call uncertain. In germline, CDR1 is SGHRS, CDR2 YFSETQ. Trimming cost V 7 bases and J 0 bases, with 8 bases left between them. There are 13 residues in the CDR3. Here the CDR3 DNA reads TGCGCCAGCTCGGGCTACTCTGGAAACACCATATATTTT. Encoded protein: CASSGYSGNTIYF.

The chain recombines TRBV27 with TRBJ2-7; 9 bases fit TRBD1. V shed 1 base and J 4 bases; nucleotides not matched to a gene: 11. Germline loops: CDR1 MNHEY, CDR2 SMNVEV (reference sequence). This CDR3 comprises 17 residues. Written as DNA, the CDR3 is TGTGCCAGCAGTTTATGGGGGGGACAGGGATTTTGGTACGAGCAGTACTTC. This encodes CASSLWGGQGFWYEQYF.

This clone was observed a few times. The chain uses TRBV4-2 and TRBJ1-5, with 7 bases identical to TRBD1. CDR3 size: 16 residues. Trimming cost V 0 bases and J 3 bases; bases outside gene matches: 5. Germline lookup yields CDR1 LGHNA and CDR2 YNFKEQ. The CDR3 is CASSQDPDRYNQPQHF. As DNA, the CDR3 is TGTGCCAGCAGCCAAGATCCGGACAGGTACAATCAGCCCCAGCATTTT.

The chain couples TRBV7-2 to TRBJ2-2; 7 nucleotides agree with TRBD2. V trimming: 8 bases; J trimming: 5 bases; junction bases outside the gene matches: 5. The CDR3 length is 13 residues. Germline CDR1 is SGHTA and CDR2 is FQGNSA. This CDR3 is CASREVGTGELFF. CDR3 nucleotides: TGTGCCAGCCGGGAGGTTGGAACCGGGGAGCTGTTTTTT.

The chain carries TRBV29-1 and TRBJ2-7; 9 bases line up with TRBD2. The CDR3 sequence is 14 residues long. With V trimmed by 7 bases and J by 5 bases, 12 bases remained unmatched. The germline V gene encodes CDR1 SQVTM and CDR2 ANQGSEA. CDR3 sequence reads: CSALTIAGDHEQYF. CDR3 in DNA: TGCAGCGCCCTGACTATAGCGGGAGACCACGAGCAGTACTTC.

The chain carries TRBV4-2 and TRBJ2-7, with a tentative D call TRBD1 (6 bases). Trimming shortened V by 5 bases and J by 1 base, and 15 bases separated the two germline ends. The germline CDR1 and CDR2 sequences are LGHNA and YNFKEQ. The CDR3 consists of 15 residues. Written as DNA, the CDR3 is TGTGCCAGCAGCTGGCCGGGACAACGATCCTACGAGCAGTACTTC. Protein: CASSWPGQRSYEQYF.

The genes are TRBV30 and TRBJ1-1, with D unresolved. CDR3 length equals 14 residues. Trimming took 2 bases from V and 0 from J, leaving 10 bases between them. Germline CDR1 reads GTSNPN; CDR2 reads SVGIG (reference sequence). The DNA for the CDR3 is TGTGCCTGGAGTTTTAGAGGCATGAACACTGAAGCTTTCTTT. Translating it yields CAWSFRGMNTEAFF.

This chain joins TRBV19 and TRBJ1-1; D not certain. The CDR3 is 13 amino acids. Germline V lookup: CDR1 LNHDA, CDR2 SQIVND (reference sequence). V shed 9 bases and J shed 4 bases, with 15 bases lying between them. The CDR3 nucleotides are TGTGCCAGCGGGTCCACCTGGGGCACTGAAGCTTTCTTT. Protein: CASGSTWGTEAFF.

The rearrangement joins TRBV9 to TRBJ1-1, with TRBD1 as a possible D gene (6 bases). V shed 1 base and J shed 2 bases, with 12 bases lying between them. There are 15 residues in the CDR3. Per the germline V gene, CDR1 is SGDLS and CDR2 is YYNGEE. The CDR3 DNA follows: TGTGCCAGCAGCGTACTTGGACAGCCAAACACTGAAGCTTTCTTT. The encoded protein is CASSVLGQPNTEAFF.

In DNA, the CDR3 is TGTGCCAGCAGCCCCTACTCATCAGGGGGCGGGGGCTATGGCTACACCTTC. It translates to CASSPYSSGGGGYGYTF. This rearrangement joins TRBV7-6 to TRBJ1-2; the match to TRBD1 covers 8 bases. CDR1 is SGHVS, CDR2 FNYEAQ, per germline. This CDR3 region has 17 residues. V lost 5 bases to trimming and J lost 4 bases; unmatched junction nucleotides: 15.

The chain carries TRBV19 and TRBJ1-1; D uncertain. V lost 3 bases to trimming and J lost 6 bases, with 14 bases between them. Germline V gene sequence: CDR1 LNHDA, CDR2 SQIVND (reference sequence). The CDR3 has 14 residues. The CDR3 sequence is CASSMGGVLPEAFF. In DNA form, the CDR3 reads TGTGCCAGTAGTATGGGCGGGGTTCTCCCTGAAGCTTTCTTT.

This clone was detected ten times or more. The chain joins TRBV2 to TRBJ1-4; D not resolved. The CDR3 has 15 amino acids. The germline CDR1 and CDR2 sequences are SNHLY and FYNNEI. With 1 base removed from V and 6 bases from J, the gap between germline ends came to 12 bases. The CDR3 region has the DNA TGTGCCAGCAGTGAAGACACGCAGGAGTATGAAAAACTGTTTTTT. This encodes CASSEDTQEYEKLFF.

The chain carries TRBV27 and TRBJ1-6, with D hard to call. CDR1 and CDR2 from the germline V gene are MNHEY and SMNVEV (reference sequence). V was trimmed by 0 bases and J by 6 bases, leaving 9 bases between them. The CDR3 extends over 15 amino acids. CDR3 amino acids: CASSLSGNGNSPLHF. The CDR3 bases are TGTGCCAGCAGTTTATCCGGGAATGGTAATTCACCCCTCCACTTT.

This chain joins TRBV28 and TRBJ2-2; TRBD2 aligns across 13 bases. CDR3 length: 16 residues. Germline-derived CDR1 and CDR2 are MDHEN and SYDVKM. V gave up 6 bases and J gave up 1 base; unmatched junction bases: 2. CDR3 region: CASRGTSGMNTGELFF. The CDR3 bases are TGTGCCAGCAGGGGGACTAGCGGGATGAACACCGGGGAGCTGTTTTTT.

DNA for the CDR3: TGTGCCAGTAGTACGGGACAGGGGAATTTTATTAACTATGGCTACACCTTC. It yields the protein CASSTGQGNFINYGYTF. V and J are TRBV19 and TRBJ1-2; TRBD1 matches at 10 bases. J lost 1 base, V lost 4 bases, and 9 bases had no gene match. CDR3 length: 17 amino acids. Germline V gene lookup returns CDR1 LNHDA and CDR2 SQIVND (reference sequence).

This chain links TRBV27 with TRBJ2-7, with TRBD2 as a possible D gene (5 bases). Germline CDR1 MNHEY, CDR2 SMNVEV (reference sequence). Trimming left V 3 bases short and J 3 bases short, with 9 bases between. CDR3 size: 13 residues. The chain's CDR3 is CASSFGRDYEQYF. CDR3 coding DNA: TGTGCCAGCAGTTTTGGACGGGACTACGAGCAGTACTTC.

This clone appeared a single time. The V call is TRBV6-6, the J call TRBJ2-3; D gene uncertain. CDR3 length: 12 amino acids. The V gene's germline CDR1 is MNHNY and CDR2 SVGAGI (reference sequence). V shed 5 bases and J shed 6 bases, with 9 bases lying between them. CDR3 sequence (DNA): TGTGCCAGCAGTGAGGTCACCGATACGCAGTATTTT. The encoded protein is CASSEVTDTQYF.